The 21 T cell receptor beta chains listed next were all sequenced from one sample in a study of T cells in tumors after PD-1 blockade (dated by TCRdb to about 2019). Libraries were prepared through the immunoSEQ multiplex PCR assay. As stored in TCRdb, this immuneACCESS dataset retains in-frame rearrangements with V and J assigned. A fraction of the clones does not appear; measured against another copy, unresolved V genes explain less than half of the discrepancy, and the remainder lacks a known reason. The sample table records roughly 48,000 clones; over 70% of these occur just once. The ten largest clones take up roughly 4% of the sample. Per the publication, the time point label means: before anti-PD-1 therapy. The sample here was PBMCs, taken before anti-PD-1 treatment. The receptors originated from a human donor with basal cell carcinoma.

The chain couples TRBV18 to TRBJ2-7; 7 positions agree with TRBD1. CDR1 KGHSH and CDR2 LQKENI come from the germline V gene. The CDR3 is 15 residues long. The J segment lost 2 bases and the V segment lost 5 bases, leaving 9 bases of the junction unmatched. CDR3: CASSAGQERAYEQYF. The DNA for the CDR3 is TGTGCCAGCTCAGCAGGACAGGAGCGAGCCTACGAGCAGTACTTC.

The chain recombines TRBV30 with TRBJ1-6; weak D call: TRBD1 (5 bases). Germline assignment: CDR1 GTSNPN and CDR2 SVGIG (reference sequence). V lost 5 bases to trimming and J lost 4 bases, with 18 bases between them. CDR3 length equals 16 residues. CDR3 sequence reads: CAWVMTGGIYNSPLHF. In DNA, the CDR3 is TGTGCCTGGGTGATGACCGGGGGAATATATAATTCACCCCTCCACTTT.

This chain uses TRBV4-1 with TRBJ2-6; D is unclear. The V gene lost 0 bases and the J gene lost 0 bases, with 9 bases spanning the gap. CDR1 and CDR2 from the germline V gene are MGHRA and YSYEKL. The CDR3 spans 17 residues. The CDR3 protein is CASSQDRRFSGANVLTF. DNA of the CDR3: TGCGCCAGCAGCCAAGATAGGCGTTTCTCTGGGGCCAACGTCCTGACTTTC.

The chain is built from TRBV18 and TRBJ2-7; D is possibly TRBD2 (5 bases). V lost 6 bases and J lost 2, with 11 bases in between. The CDR3 runs to 13 residues. The V gene's germline CDR1 is KGHSH and CDR2 LQKENI. CDR3 loop: CASSVAGPYEQYF. CDR3 nucleotides: TGTGCCAGCTCTGTTGCGGGCCCCTACGAGCAGTACTTC.

The V and J genes are TRBV6-5 and TRBJ1-1; maybe TRBD1 (6 bases). Germline V gene lookup returns CDR1 MNHEY and CDR2 SVGAGI. Trimming shortened V by 5 bases and J by 1 base, and 8 bases separated the two germline ends. The CDR3 extends over 13 amino acids. The CDR3 region is CASSKQGNTEAFF. In nucleotides, the CDR3 is TGTGCCAGCAGTAAACAGGGGAACACTGAAGCTTTCTTT.

The genes are TRBV19 and TRBJ2-7, with TRBD2 identical over 10 bases. The trim removed 7 bases at V and 0 bases at J, leaving 3 bases unmatched. Germline values: CDR1 LNHDA, CDR2 SQIVND (reference sequence). The CDR3 runs to 14 residues. This chain's CDR3 is CASKPSGGSYEQYF. The CDR3 nucleotides read TGTGCCAGTAAACCTAGCGGGGGCTCCTACGAGCAGTACTTC.

V gene TRBV6-6 combines with J gene TRBJ1-1; 10 nucleotides line up with TRBD1. This CDR3 is built from 15 residues. The J segment lost 0 bases and the V segment lost 6 bases, leaving 4 bases of the junction unmatched. The germline gives CDR1 MNHNY, CDR2 SVGAGI (reference sequence). The CDR3: CASRSTGGVNTEAFF. CDR3 nucleotide sequence: TGTGCCAGCAGATCGACAGGGGGCGTGAACACTGAAGCTTTCTTT.

This rearrangement joins TRBV12-5 to TRBJ1-1, with 9 bases that match TRBD1. The CDR3 is made up of 17 amino acids. The germline CDR1 and CDR2 sequences are LGHNT and FRNRAP. J gave up 1 base and V 5 bases, and 11 bases lay outside the gene matches. This CDR3 is CASGPPYRGLRNTEAFF. For the CDR3, the DNA is TGTGCTAGTGGTCCCCCATACAGGGGGCTGAGGAACACTGAAGCTTTCTTT.

The rearrangement links TRBV12-3 or TRBV12-4 to TRBJ2-5; 7 nucleotides match TRBD1. The CDR3 extends over 13 amino acids. The V segment lost 8 bases and the J segment 5 bases; nucleotides outside the gene matches: 8. The CDR3 coding sequence is TGTGCCAGCTCCTCGACAGGGATTGAGACCCAGTACTTC. It translates to CASSSTGIETQYF.

The table lists this clone with a few counts. CDR3 bases: TGTGCCAGCAGTACCCGGGGCAACCATTCACCCCTCCACTTT. Its translation: CASSTRGNHSPLHF. The V gene is TRBV28, the J gene TRBJ1-6; D is possibly TRBD1 (5 bases). Trimming left V 5 bases short and J 8 bases short, with 13 bases between. Germline V gene data show CDR1 as MDHEN and CDR2 as SYDVKM. CDR3 length equals 14 residues.

This rearrangement joins TRBV11-3 to TRBJ2-5; 11 bases align to TRBD2. Trimming took 5 bases from V and 5 from J; bases not matched to a gene: 10. CDR1 SGHNT and CDR2 YENEEA come from the germline V gene. The CDR3 spans 16 residues. As DNA, the CDR3 is TGTGCCAGCAGCCCGTCTAGCGGGGGGCATCGGGAGACCCAGTACTTC. The encoded protein is CASSPSSGGHRETQYF.

The J gene is TRBJ2-5, the V gene TRBV5-1; no firm D call. Germline V gene sequence: CDR1 SGHRS, CDR2 YFSETQ. Between the trimmed V and J ends, which lost 4 bases and 3 bases, there was a span of 10 bases. This CDR3 has 13 residues. The CDR3 here is CASSGKNKETQYF. The CDR3, as DNA: TGCGCCAGCAGCGGCAAGAATAAAGAGACCCAGTACTTC.

The J gene is TRBJ1-1, the V gene TRBV5-1; 9 nucleotides align to TRBD1. Trimming at V came to 4 bases and at J to 0 bases, leaving 4 bases not matched to a gene. In germline, CDR1 is SGHRS, CDR2 YFSETQ. The CDR3 contains 15 residues. The DNA of the CDR3 is TGCGCCAGCAGCCTGGACAGGGGTATGAACACTGAAGCTTTCTTT. Translating gives CASSLDRGMNTEAFF.

This chain links TRBV4-1 with TRBJ1-1; D call uncertain. The CDR3 is 17 residues long. Trimming stripped 3 bases from V and 1 base from J, with 18 bases between. The germline CDR1 and CDR2 sequences are MGHRA and YSYEKL. The CDR3 is CASSHGGVGSWNTEAFF. The CDR3 nucleotides read TGCGCCAGCAGCCATGGTGGAGTCGGGAGCTGGAACACTGAAGCTTTCTTT.

The J gene is TRBJ1-2, the V gene TRBV12-3 or TRBV12-4; 7 bases map to TRBD1. CDR3 length: 13 residues. Unmatched junction bases numbered 5, after V lost 8 bases and J lost 2 bases. CDR3 coding DNA: TGTGCCAGCGGCAAGACAGGGAACTATGGCTACACCTTC. This codes for CASGKTGNYGYTF.

The rearrangement joins TRBV5-1 to TRBJ2-3; TRBD2 aligns across 16 bases. From germline, CDR1 is SGHRS and CDR2 YFSETQ. The J segment lost 1 base and the V segment lost 4 bases, leaving 6 bases of the junction unmatched. This CDR3 comprises 18 residues. CDR3 sequence (DNA): TGCGCCAGCAGCGAGGGACTAGCGGGGGGGCTGGGCACAGATACGCAGTATTTT. Amino acid sequence: CASSEGLAGGLGTDTQYF. Full variable domain (missing parts from reference TRBV5-1 and TRBJ2-3): KAGVTQTPRYLIKTRGQQVTLSCSPISGHRSVSWYQQTPGQGLQFLFEYFSETQRNKGNFPGRFSGRQFSNSRSEMNVSTLELGDSALYLCASSEGLAGGLGTDTQYFGPGTRLTVL.

This clone was picked up one time. This rearrangement joins TRBV19 to TRBJ1-5, with TRBD1 matching over 8 bases. V trimming: 7 bases; J trimming: 3 bases; junction bases outside the gene matches: 8. CDR3 length: 15 residues. Looked up from germline, CDR1 is LNHDA and CDR2 is SQIVND (reference sequence). This CDR3 is CASKFLDRVNQPQHF. The DNA for the CDR3 is TGTGCCAGTAAGTTCTTGGACAGGGTCAATCAGCCCCAGCATTTT.

The rearrangement uses TRBV6-1 and TRBJ2-1, with D possibly TRBD2 on 6 matching bases. This CDR3 has 15 residues. Trimming cost V 3 bases and J 4 bases, with 13 bases left between them. Germline lookup yields CDR1 MNHNS and CDR2 SASEGT. The CDR3 DNA reads as TGTGCCAGCAGTGAGGTGGGGGGTGTTTACAATGAGCAGTTCTTC. Protein sequence: CASSEVGGVYNEQFF.

This clone was observed a handful of times. The V and J genes are TRBV3-1 (or the pseudogene TRBV3-2) and TRBJ2-5, with D perhaps TRBD1 (6 bases). CDR3 length: 15 residues. The germline V and J ends were trimmed by 4 bases and 5 bases, with 17 bases remaining between them. The V gene's germline CDR1 is LGHDT and CDR2 YNNKEL (reference sequence). The CDR3 reads CASSPRDTRGETQYF. In nucleotides, the CDR3 is TGTGCCAGCAGCCCCCGGGACACCCGGGGTGAGACCCAGTACTTC.

V gene TRBV6-6 combines with J gene TRBJ2-1; D ambiguous. The germline V and J ends were trimmed by 6 bases and 1 base, with 25 bases remaining between them. Germline CDR1 is MNHNY and CDR2 is SVGAGI (reference sequence). This CDR3 region has 19 residues. CDR3 region: CASSYLTWETHSSYNEQFF. In DNA form, the CDR3 reads TGTGCCAGCAGCTACCTTACCTGGGAAACCCACTCTTCCTACAATGAGCAGTTCTTC.

V usage is TRBV5-3 and J usage is TRBJ2-2; D is undetermined. TRBV5-3 has ORF status, its function being uncertain. The CDR3 has 11 residues. Deletions cut 1 base from V and 5 bases from J, with 0 bases between. CDR3 sequence reads: CARSLTGELFF. In DNA, the CDR3 is TGTGCCAGAAGCTTGACCGGGGAGCTGTTTTTT.